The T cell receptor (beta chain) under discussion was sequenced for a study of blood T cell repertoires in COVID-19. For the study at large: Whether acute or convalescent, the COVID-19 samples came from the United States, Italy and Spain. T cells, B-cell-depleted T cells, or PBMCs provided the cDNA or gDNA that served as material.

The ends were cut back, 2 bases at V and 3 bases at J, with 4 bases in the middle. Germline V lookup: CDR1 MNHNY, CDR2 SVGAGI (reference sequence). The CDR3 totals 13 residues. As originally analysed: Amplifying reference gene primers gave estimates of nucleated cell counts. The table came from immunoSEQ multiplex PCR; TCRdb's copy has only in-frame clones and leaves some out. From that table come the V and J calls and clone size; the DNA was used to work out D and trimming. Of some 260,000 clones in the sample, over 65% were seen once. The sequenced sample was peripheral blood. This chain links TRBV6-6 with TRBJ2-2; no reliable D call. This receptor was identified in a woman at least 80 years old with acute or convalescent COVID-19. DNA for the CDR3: TGTGCCAGCAGTTACGGGCACACCGGGGAGCTGTTTTTT. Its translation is CASSYGHTGELFF.